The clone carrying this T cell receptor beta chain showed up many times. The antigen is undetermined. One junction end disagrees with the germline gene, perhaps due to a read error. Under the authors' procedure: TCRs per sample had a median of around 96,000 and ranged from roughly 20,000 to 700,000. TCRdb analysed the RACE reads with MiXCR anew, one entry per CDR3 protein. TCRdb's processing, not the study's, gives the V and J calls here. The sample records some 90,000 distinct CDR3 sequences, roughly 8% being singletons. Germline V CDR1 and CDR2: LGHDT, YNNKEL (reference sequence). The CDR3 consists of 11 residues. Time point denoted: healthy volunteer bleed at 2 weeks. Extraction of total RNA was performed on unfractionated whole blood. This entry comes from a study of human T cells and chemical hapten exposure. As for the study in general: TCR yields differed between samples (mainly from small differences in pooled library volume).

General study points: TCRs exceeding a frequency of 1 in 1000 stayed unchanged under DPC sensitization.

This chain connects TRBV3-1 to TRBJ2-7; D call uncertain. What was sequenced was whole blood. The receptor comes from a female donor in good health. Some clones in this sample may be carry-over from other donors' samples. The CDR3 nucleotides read TGTGCCACCAGCCGATCCTACGAGCAGTACTTC. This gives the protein CATSRSYEQYF.